The entry below describes one T cell receptor beta chain. Random hexamers primed reverse transcription of about 0.45 to 1 ug RNA. The CDR3 of TCR beta was amplified by immunoSEQ multiplex PCR across 54 Vbeta and 13 Jbeta. TCRdb passed the immunoSEQ multiplex PCR reads through MiXCR, listing each CDR3 protein once. The table includes some 180,000 distinct CDR3 sequences, about 95% detected once. These data originate in a study of CD8 T cells in Susac syndrome. The receptor was isolated from a human donor in good health. The specimen sequenced was CD4+ T cells from PBMCs.

In DNA, the CDR3 is TGCAGCGTTGAGGTCCCCGGACAGGGCTATGGCTACACCTTC. Protein product: CSVEVPGQGYGYTF. This rearrangement joins TRBV29-1 to TRBJ1-2; 8 bases fit TRBD1. The CDR3 is 14 amino acids. The germline gives CDR1 SQVTM, CDR2 ANQGSEA. After removal of 3 bases from V and 4 bases from J, the junction contained 7 bases not matched to a gene.